This T cell receptor beta chain was identified during a study of cytomegalovirus exposure and HLA in healthy donors. The PCR had 60 Vbeta and 13 Jbeta primers. Only in-frame clones appear in the TCRdb table, and some are missing; sequencing was by immunoSEQ multiplex PCR. This sample carries over 150,000 clones, 84% of them seen once, and the ten largest clones take less than 0.4%. This clone was observed a few times. V lost 3 bases, J lost 3 bases, and 9 bases lay in between. The CDR3 has 14 residues. CDR1 and CDR2 (germline): MNHNY, SVGAGI (reference sequence). The TCR originated in a boy between 2 and 10 years old in good health and CMV-seronegative. The gene calls are TRBV6-6 and TRBJ1-5; TRBD1 might be the D (6 bases). Sequencing was done on a sample of PBMCs. The CDR3 DNA reads TGTGCCAGCAGTTATGGACAGTCCAATCAGCCCCAGCATTTT. This codes for CASSYGQSNQPQHF.